A single sample is the source of the 27 T cell receptor beta chains below, sequenced in a study of CD8 T cells in Susac syndrome. Reverse transcription of about 0.5 to 1 ug RNA used random hexamers. TCRdb ran MiXCR on the immunoSEQ multiplex PCR reads and lists one entry per CDR3 protein. The data show some 95,000 distinct CDR3 sequences, with approximately 95% seen just once and roughly 0.32% held by the top ten. The sample was CD8+ T cells from PBMCs. Receptor source: a human donor in good health.

V usage is TRBV20-1 and J usage is TRBJ2-5; possibly TRBD2 for D (7 bases). CDR1 and CDR2 (germline): DFQATT, SNEGSKA (reference sequence). The ends were cut back, 5 bases at V and 5 bases at J, with 15 bases in the middle. This CDR3 is 13 amino acids long. The CDR3 coding sequence is TGCAGTGCTTTCCGGGGGGCCGGGGAGACCCAGTACTTC. As protein: CSAFRGAGETQYF.

The gene calls are TRBV30 and TRBJ2-3; 7 bases map to TRBD2. The CDR3 has 16 amino acids. Germline V gives CDR1 GTSNPN, CDR2 SVGIG (reference sequence). The trim removed 2 bases at V and 6 bases at J, leaving 14 bases unmatched. Written as DNA, the CDR3 is TGTGCCTGGAGTATCCCTAGCGGCGGGGCAATTGATACGCAGTATTTT. Translation gives CAWSIPSGGAIDTQYF.

This clonotype has just a few counts. This chain connects TRBV13 to TRBJ2-7; the match to TRBD1 covers 7 bases. The germline gives CDR1 PRHDT, CDR2 FYEKMQ (reference sequence). The junction had 7 bases not matched to a gene; V was cut back by 5 bases and J by 3 bases. The CDR3 spans 14 residues. The CDR3: CASSGRDSNYEQYF. DNA of the CDR3: TGTGCCAGCAGCGGACGGGACAGCAACTACGAGCAGTACTTC.

In its sample, this clonotype was seen once. The rearrangement links TRBV5-6 to TRBJ1-6; D unclear. V lost 2 bases, J lost 8 bases, and 5 bases lay in between. The length of the CDR3 is 12 residues. CDR1 SGHDT and CDR2 YYEEEE come from the germline V gene. In DNA, the CDR3 is TGTGCCAGCAGCTTTGGAGATTCACCCCTCCACTTT. It codes for CASSFGDSPLHF.

The rearrangement joins TRBV20-1 to TRBJ1-5; D is unclear. CDR3 length: 15 residues. Trimming shortened V by 0 bases and J by 6 bases, and 15 bases separated the two germline ends. Germline loops: CDR1 DFQATT, CDR2 SNEGSKA (reference sequence). CDR3 loop: CSARESWEGTQPQHF. CDR3 sequence (DNA): TGCAGTGCTAGAGAGTCATGGGAGGGTACTCAGCCCCAGCATTTT.

The CDR3 reads CAWAAPEAFF. CDR3 sequence (DNA): TGTGCCTGGGCTGCACCTGAAGCTTTCTTT. This chain joins TRBV30 and TRBJ1-1; unclear D gene. The CDR3 is made up of 10 amino acids. Germline V CDR1 and CDR2: GTSNPN, SVGIG (reference sequence). V was pared by 5 bases and J by 6 bases, with 7 bases between.

The gene calls are TRBV5-4 and TRBJ1-2, with D unresolved. The V gene's germline CDR1 is SGHNT and CDR2 YYREEE (reference sequence). Trimming removed 2 bases at V and 0 bases at J, with 14 bases between. This CDR3 contains 16 residues. CDR3 region: CASSLGTAGPNYGYTF. DNA of the CDR3: TGTGCCAGCAGCTTAGGAACGGCAGGACCTAACTATGGCTACACCTTC.

The chain carries TRBV14 and TRBJ2-7; weak D call: TRBD2 (5 bases). V lost 1 base and J 2 bases, leaving 12 bases between the germline ends. Per germline, CDR1 SGHDN and CDR2 FVKESK. The CDR3 covers 15 residues. The CDR3 loop is CASSQATSGTYEQYF. In DNA, the CDR3 is TGTGCCAGCAGCCAAGCGACGTCGGGGACCTACGAGCAGTACTTC.

This clonotype has a single count. V is TRBV7-6 and J is TRBJ1-1; 7 positions agree with TRBD1. The CDR3 has 15 residues. The germline V gene has CDR1 SGHVS and CDR2 FNYEAQ. J lost 6 bases, V lost 4 bases, and 11 bases had no gene match. CDR3 region: CASSSPGQLGSEAFF. Here the CDR3 DNA reads TGTGCCAGCAGCTCCCCGGGACAGTTAGGGTCTGAAGCTTTCTTT.

This chain uses TRBV27 with TRBJ1-2; D gene unclear. Germline CDR1 is MNHEY and CDR2 is SMNVEV (reference sequence). This CDR3 spans 13 amino acids. V was cut by 5 bases and J by 7 bases, with 14 bases left in between. CDR3 sequence reads: CASSVNLGGGYTF. The CDR3 DNA follows: TGTGCCAGCAGTGTGAACTTGGGCGGTGGCTACACCTTC.

The V and J genes are TRBV29-1 and TRBJ2-1; 12 positions match TRBD1. The ends lost 4 bases at V and 7 bases at J; junction bases unmatched: 5. Germline V CDR1 and CDR2: SQVTM, ANQGSEA. The CDR3 sequence is 14 residues long. The CDR3 nucleotides read TGCAGCGTTGGGGGACAGGGGGCAAGGAATGAGCAGTTCTTC. The encoded protein is CSVGGQGARNEQFF.

CDR3 sequence reads: CARQGACQPQHF. The CDR3, as DNA: TGCGCCCGGCAGGGGGCATGTCAGCCCCAGCATTTT. The rearrangement links TRBV23-1 to TRBJ1-5; 8 bases match TRBD1. TRBV23-1 is placed among ORFs of uncertain function. The CDR3 contains 12 residues. J was trimmed by 6 bases and V by 11 bases; bases with no gene match: 6.

CDR3 DNA sequence: TGTGCCAGCAGCTTACAGAATCAGCCCCAGCATTTT. It codes for CASSLQNQPQHF. This chain connects TRBV7-2 to TRBJ1-5; D unresolved. V lost 2 bases to trimming and J lost 4 bases, with 3 bases between them. CDR3 size: 12 residues. Germline V CDR1 and CDR2: SGHTA, FQGNSA.

The chain couples TRBV20-1 to TRBJ2-5; TRBD2 matches at 9 bases. CDR1 and CDR2 from the germline V gene are DFQATT and SNEGSKA (reference sequence). The CDR3 loop spans 17 amino acids. With V trimmed by 3 bases and J by 4 bases, 15 bases remained unmatched. The chain's CDR3 is CSARRRGGLGSLETQYF. CDR3 DNA sequence: TGCAGTGCTAGGAGGCGGGGGGGCCTCGGTTCTTTAGAGACCCAGTACTTC.

For the CDR3, the DNA is TGCGCCAGCAGCCAAGTTGAGGGGTTACCCTATAATTCACCCCTCCACTTT. Amino acids: CASSQVEGLPYNSPLHF. This rearrangement joins TRBV4-1 to TRBJ1-6, with a possible D match to TRBD1 (5 bases). The V and J ends lost 1 base and 2 bases respectively, with 12 bases between them. The CDR3 is made up of 17 amino acids. Germline assignment: CDR1 MGHRA and CDR2 YSYEKL.

The rearrangement joins TRBV2 to TRBJ1-2; perhaps TRBD1 as D (6 bases). Germline V gives CDR1 SNHLY, CDR2 FYNNEI. The CDR3 sequence is 15 residues long. The V end lost 9 bases, the J end lost 4 bases, and 21 bases lay between the germline ends. The CDR3 here is CASLPKGGYSYGYTF. DNA of the CDR3: TGTGCCAGTCTTCCAAAAGGGGGATATTCCTATGGCTACACCTTC.

V and J are TRBV2 and TRBJ1-2; no clear D gene. V shed 3 bases and J shed 5 bases, with 10 bases lying between them. There are 13 residues in the CDR3. Germline V gives CDR1 SNHLY, CDR2 FYNNEI. This CDR3 is CASSEWERYGYTF. DNA of the CDR3: TGTGCCAGCAGTGAGTGGGAGAGGTATGGCTACACCTTC.

The chain joins TRBV29-1 to TRBJ2-3; 8 bases line up with TRBD2. CDR1 is SQVTM, CDR2 ANQGSEA, per germline. Trimming at V came to 3 bases and at J to 6 bases, leaving 2 bases not matched to a gene. The CDR3 has 12 residues. CDR3 protein: CSVDSGEDTQYF. The CDR3 DNA reads as TGCAGCGTTGATAGCGGGGAGGATACGCAGTATTTT.

The chain couples TRBV13 to TRBJ1-2; D is unresolved. The CDR3 loop spans 9 amino acids. Germline values: CDR1 PRHDT, CDR2 FYEKMQ (reference sequence). Deletions cut 5 bases from V and 12 bases from J, with 7 bases between. CDR3 sequence reads: CASSPEDTF. CDR3 coding DNA: TGTGCCAGCAGCCCTGAGGACACCTTC.

The V call is TRBV6-6, the J call TRBJ1-1; TRBD1 might be the D (5 bases). The CDR3 spans 14 residues. The ends were cut back, 5 bases at V and 5 bases at J, with 15 bases in the middle. Germline CDR1 reads MNHNY; CDR2 reads SVGAGI (reference sequence). The CDR3: CASSPGGGGTEAFF. The CDR3 DNA is TGTGCCAGCAGTCCCGGCGGGGGGGGAACTGAAGCTTTCTTT.

The chain links TRBV4-1 to TRBJ2-1, with D perhaps matching TRBD1 (5 bases). CDR1 MGHRA and CDR2 YSYEKL come from the germline V gene. V lost 1 base and J 9 bases, leaving 13 bases between the germline ends. This CDR3 region has 14 residues. For the CDR3, the DNA is TGCGCCAGCAGCCAAGTAAGGGGCATGGGTGAGCAGTTCTTC. This sequence encodes CASSQVRGMGEQFF.

The rearrangement uses TRBV7-9 and TRBJ2-2; 8 nucleotides align to TRBD1. Germline values: CDR1 SEHNR, CDR2 FQNEAQ (reference sequence). The CDR3 has 16 amino acids. V trimming: 5 bases; J trimming: 4 bases; junction bases outside the gene matches: 9. The CDR3, as DNA: TGTGCCAGCAGCGACACGGACAGGGATCTCACCGGGGAGCTGTTTTTT. Its translation: CASSDTDRDLTGELFF. The full variable domain, completed using reference TRBV7-9 and TRBJ2-2, is DTGVSQNPRHKITKRGQNVTFRCDPISEHNRLYWYRQTLGQGPEFLTYFQNEAQLEKSRLLSDRFSAERPKGSFSTLEIQRTEQGDSAMYLCASSDTDRDLTGELFFGEGSRLTVL.

The chain has TRBV5-1 and TRBJ1-1; D is uncertain. The V gene's germline CDR1 is SGHRS and CDR2 YFSETQ. This CDR3 has 14 amino acids. Trimming pared 0 bases from V and 1 base from J, leaving 7 bases between. CDR3 sequence reads: CASSLEMGNTEAFF. As DNA, the CDR3 is TGCGCCAGCAGCTTGGAAATGGGGAACACTGAAGCTTTCTTT. Combining the CDR3 with reference TRBV5-1 and TRBJ1-1 gives the whole variable domain KAGVTQTPRYLIKTRGQQVTLSCSPISGHRSVSWYQQTPGQGLQFLFEYFSETQRNKGNFPGRFSGRQFSNSRSEMNVSTLELGDSALYLCASSLEMGNTEAFFGQGTRLTVV.

V usage is TRBV27 and J usage is TRBJ1-1; possibly TRBD1 for D (5 bases). CDR1 is MNHEY and CDR2 is SMNVEV in the germline V gene (reference sequence). This CDR3 has 14 residues. Trimming stripped 5 bases from V and 7 bases from J, with 17 bases between. CDR3 coding DNA: TGTGCCAGCAGTCCCCTCCGAGGGGATGGTGAAGCTTTCTTT. Translated: CASSPLRGDGEAFF.

V usage is TRBV29-1 and J usage is TRBJ2-5; possible D gene TRBD1, 6 bases. Germline lookup yields CDR1 SQVTM and CDR2 ANQGSEA. The CDR3 runs 13 residues. V was cut by 7 bases and J by 1 base, with 13 bases left in between. CDR3 sequence (DNA): TGCAGCGCCGTAACAGGGTTCCAAGAGACCCAGTACTTC. Protein product: CSAVTGFQETQYF.

The gene calls are TRBV7-9 and TRBJ2-5, with unresolved D. Trimming left V 4 bases short and J 1 base short, with 7 bases between. The CDR3 has 13 amino acids. Germline CDR1 is SEHNR and CDR2 is FQNEAQ (reference sequence). CDR3 sequence: CASSSQSQETQYF. CDR3 sequence (DNA): TGTGCCAGCAGCTCACAGAGCCAAGAGACCCAGTACTTC.

The chain is built from TRBV9 and TRBJ2-7, with 10 bases matching TRBD1. Unmatched junction bases numbered 6, after V lost 4 bases and J lost 2 bases. The CDR3 extends over 15 amino acids. Germline V gene data show CDR1 as SGDLS and CDR2 as YYNGEE. The CDR3 loop is CASSPGTGVAYEQYF. CDR3 nucleotide sequence: TGTGCCAGCAGCCCGGGGACAGGGGTCGCCTACGAGCAGTACTTC.